A single sample gave rise to the 17 T cell receptor beta chains below, sequenced in a study of T cell responses to AZD1222 COVID-19 vaccine. Libraries were prepared by immunoSEQ multiplex PCR; TCRdb keeps only in-frame clonotypes and omits some of them. The repertoire holds about 130,000 clones, with roughly 87% as singletons. The sequences come from peripheral blood, collected on day 0 of AZD1222 vaccination. The receptors derive from an adult in good health.

V gene TRBV19 combines with J gene TRBJ2-2; D ambiguous. Trimming removed 8 bases at V and 6 bases at J, with 4 bases between. This CDR3 contains 10 residues. Germline V gene lookup returns CDR1 LNHDA and CDR2 SQIVND (reference sequence). CDR3 nucleotides: TGTGCCAGTTGGTCCGGGGAGCTGTTTTTT. Its protein product is CASWSGELFF.

V and J are TRBV28 and TRBJ1-5; 8 bases match TRBD1. Germline CDR1 and CDR2: MDHEN and SYDVKM. V lost 8 bases and J lost 2; bases outside the gene matches: 8. The CDR3 loop spans 15 amino acids. CDR3 sequence (DNA): TGTGCCAGCCGTAGACAGGGGATCGGCAATCAGCCCCAGCATTTT. It codes for CASRRQGIGNQPQHF.

The V and J genes are TRBV6-6 and TRBJ1-5; D might be TRBD1 (5 bases). The V end was cut by 5 bases, the J end by 3 bases, with 20 bases between. This CDR3 region has 17 residues. CDR1 and CDR2 from the germline V gene are MNHNY and SVGAGI (reference sequence). The CDR3 DNA reads as TGTGCCAGCAGTCAACCCTACCTCGGGACCCACAATCAGCCCCAGCATTTT. Protein: CASSQPYLGTHNQPQHF.

The chain combines TRBV24-1 with TRBJ1-5; possibly TRBD1 for D (5 bases). Germline V lookup: CDR1 KGHDR, CDR2 SFDVKD. The CDR3 contains 13 residues. V dropped 10 bases and J dropped 2 bases, with 11 bases sitting between them. The CDR3 coding sequence is TGTGCCACTAGCGGGGACGGCAATCAGCCCCAGCATTTT. This encodes CATSGDGNQPQHF.

This chain joins TRBV7-2 and TRBJ1-2; D unresolved. The ends were cut back, 1 base at V and 0 bases at J, with 12 bases in the middle. The germline CDR1 and CDR2 sequences are SGHTA and FQGNSA. There are 16 residues in the CDR3. The CDR3 loop is CASSLGVTRTNYGYTF. The DNA of the CDR3 is TGTGCCAGCAGCTTAGGTGTGACAAGAACTAACTATGGCTACACCTTC.

This clone was counted only a few times. V usage is TRBV7-2 and J usage is TRBJ1-1; possible D gene TRBD1, 5 bases. Germline V gives CDR1 SGHTA, CDR2 FQGNSA. This CDR3 spans 12 amino acids. Trimming cost V 5 bases and J 11 bases, with 15 bases left between them. For the CDR3, the DNA is TGTGCCAGCAGCCTCCCGGACAATTCGGCTTTCTTT. Encoded protein: CASSLPDNSAFF.

The chain recombines TRBV13 with TRBJ1-3, with D possibly TRBD1 on 5 matching bases. V was trimmed by 4 bases and J by 0 bases, leaving 13 bases between them. Germline CDR1 reads PRHDT; CDR2 reads FYEKMQ (reference sequence). This CDR3 region has 16 residues. The CDR3 bases are TGTGCCAGCAGCTCCACCAGGGCCCACTCTGGAAACACCATATATTTT. Residues: CASSSTRAHSGNTIYF.

The V call is TRBV5-1, the J call TRBJ2-7; 7 nucleotides line up with TRBD1. The ends lost 6 bases at V and 0 bases at J; junction bases unmatched: 9. CDR3 length: 15 amino acids. The germline V gene has CDR1 SGHRS and CDR2 YFSETQ. CDR3 nucleotide sequence: TGCGCCAGCACCCAGGGGGTAATCGGCTCCTACGAGCAGTACTTC. It encodes CASTQGVIGSYEQYF.

This clone has more than one count but fewer than ten. Here the CDR3 reads CASSPGLAGETQYF. Written as DNA, the CDR3 is TGTGCCAGCAGCCCGGGACTAGCGGGAGAGACCCAGTACTTC. The chain couples TRBV7-2 to TRBJ2-5; 12 bases line up with TRBD2. Trimming removed 5 bases from V and 4 bases from J; junction bases left unmatched: 2. This CDR3 has 14 residues. The germline V gene has CDR1 SGHTA and CDR2 FQGNSA.

The rearrangement links TRBV5-4 to TRBJ1-2, with D possibly matching TRBD1 (6 bases). Per the germline V gene, CDR1 is SGHNT and CDR2 is YYREEE (reference sequence). The length of the CDR3 is 14 residues. V lost 1 base, J lost 2 bases, and 9 bases lay in between. CDR3 nucleotides: TGTGCCAGCAGCTTGACAGGGATAAACTATGGCTACACCTTC. Translated: CASSLTGINYGYTF.

This chain connects TRBV28 to TRBJ1-2; TRBD1 matches at 10 bases. Germline CDR1 MDHEN, CDR2 SYDVKM. This CDR3 region has 15 residues. V gave up 5 bases and J gave up 8 bases; unmatched junction bases: 11. CDR3 region: CASSPHRDRGNGYTF. The CDR3 DNA follows: TGTGCCAGCAGTCCGCACCGGGACAGGGGAAACGGCTACACCTTC.

The rearrangement joins TRBV6-5 to TRBJ2-7, with D unresolved. V was pared by 2 bases and J by 2 bases, with 13 bases between. The CDR3 sequence is 15 residues long. Per the germline V gene, CDR1 is MNHEY and CDR2 is SVGAGI. CDR3 region: CASSYGSIPTYEQYF. For the CDR3, the DNA is TGTGCCAGCAGTTACGGCTCTATCCCCACCTACGAGCAGTACTTC.

The chain recombines TRBV18 with TRBJ2-7, with 8 positions matching TRBD2. Per germline, CDR1 KGHSH and CDR2 LQKENI. V was pared by 1 base and J by 4 bases, with 9 bases of the junction left unmatched. This CDR3 has 16 amino acids. In DNA, the CDR3 is TGTGCCAGCTCACCACTAGCAGGGACTAGGGTATACGAGCAGTACTTC. It is translated as CASSPLAGTRVYEQYF.

The V call is TRBV5-6, the J call TRBJ2-1, with D possibly called TRBD1 or TRBD2 (5 bases each). Germline-derived CDR1 and CDR2 are SGHDT and YYEEEE. V lost 0 bases to trimming and J lost 12 bases, with 19 bases between them. This CDR3 contains 15 residues. The CDR3 is CASSLVRDRSLAQFF. CDR3 DNA sequence: TGTGCCAGCAGCTTGGTACGGGACCGATCTCTGGCGCAGTTCTTC.

The chain carries TRBV6-5 and TRBJ1-1; D remains unclear. The V end was cut by 6 bases, the J end by 3 bases, with 5 bases between. The CDR3 has 11 amino acids. Germline CDR1 and CDR2: MNHEY and SVGAGI. For the CDR3, the DNA is TGTGCCAGCAGGGATTACACTGAAGCTTTCTTT. Protein sequence: CASRDYTEAFF.

There are a few counts of this clone. V and J are TRBV13 and TRBJ2-7; TRBD2 agrees at 7 bases. V gave up 5 bases and J gave up 0 bases; unmatched junction bases: 10. This CDR3 is built from 16 residues. Germline-derived CDR1 and CDR2 are PRHDT and FYEKMQ (reference sequence). The CDR3 sequence: CASSAAGGGASYEQYF. CDR3 nucleotides: TGTGCCAGCAGCGCCGCCGGGGGAGGGGCCTCCTACGAGCAGTACTTC.

The rearrangement uses TRBV30 and TRBJ1-1; D is unclear. Per germline, CDR1 GTSNPN and CDR2 SVGIG (reference sequence). The V end lost 4 bases, the J end lost 3 bases, and 9 bases lay between the germline ends. The CDR3 extends over 12 amino acids. CDR3 amino acids: CAWTFGDTEAFF. The DNA of the CDR3 is TGTGCCTGGACCTTTGGGGACACTGAAGCTTTCTTT. Together with reference TRBV30 and TRBJ1-1, the CDR3 gives the full variable domain: SQTIHQWPATLVQPVGSPLSLECTVEGTSNPNLYWYRQAAGRGLQLLFYSVGIGQISSEVPQNLSASRPQDRQFILSSKKLLLSDSGFYLCAWTFGDTEAFFGQGTRLTVV.